This T cell receptor (beta chain) appears in the sequencing data of a study of cytotoxic CD8 clonotypes in ibrutinib-treated CLL. Study-wide points: Clonality increased with ibrutinib response but returned toward baseline at progression.

CDR3 size: 12 residues. Germline CDR1 reads GTSNPN; CDR2 reads SVGIG (reference sequence). Trimming cost V 1 base and J 2 bases, with 5 bases left between them. Points on this clone: What it binds is unknown.

Measured with immunoSEQ multiplex PCR; TCRdb has only the in-frame clones, and not every one. Here the sample spans a few hundred thousand clones, roughly 79% being singletons. The receptor was derived from a human donor with chronic lymphocytic leukemia. Here the sequenced sample was PBMCs, taken before ibrutinib treatment. This chain connects TRBV30 to TRBJ1-2; the D is unclear. The CDR3 DNA reads TGTGCCTGGAGTGGCCCGAACTATGGCTACACCTTC. Amino acids: CAWSGPNYGYTF. The full variable domain, rest sourced from reference TRBV30 and TRBJ1-2, is SQTIHQWPATLVQPVGSPLSLECTVEGTSNPNLYWYRQAAGRGLQLLFYSVGIGQISSEVPQNLSASRPQDRQFILSSKKLLLSDSGFYLCAWSGPNYGYTFGSGTRLTVV.